This T cell receptor (beta chain) comes out of a study of PD-1 blockade in classical Hodgkin lymphoma. Produced via immunoSEQ multiplex PCR; TCRdb's table is partial and in-frame only. The sample holds under 70,000 clones, about 91% seen once. General observations from the study: Patients who began taking nivolumab under 1 year after ASCT were left out. By cycle point C4D1, TCR diversity had risen significantly in CD4+ cells (but not CD8+ cells). Newly diagnosed patients had baseline TCR diversity that was reportedly lower than that of healthy donors.

V shed 0 bases, J shed 2 bases, and the junction held 15 bases outside the gene matches. Looked up from germline, CDR1 is SGHTS and CDR2 is YDEGEE. CDR3 length equals 19 residues. Every patient was affected by relapse after autologous stem cell transplantation, while exposure to brentuximab vedotin was not uniform. In regard to this clone: Its target is unknown.

The sequence came from a human donor with classical Hodgkin lymphoma. The V call is TRBV5-8, the J call TRBJ1-1; TRBD1 matches 8 bases. The sample was peripheral blood mononuclear cells (PBMCs), taken at baseline. CDR3 in amino acids: CASSLVYGQGRVGNTEAFF. In DNA, the CDR3 is TGTGCCAGCAGCTTGGTTTACGGACAGGGCCGGGTAGGAAACACTGAAGCTTTCTTT.